Listed here are 12 T cell receptor beta chains from one sample, sequenced in a study of blood T cell repertoires in COVID-19. Sequencing used immunoSEQ multiplex PCR; TCRdb keeps in-frame clones, though not all of them. The sample carries fewer than 250,000 clones, less than 90% recorded once. Sequencing was carried out using peripheral blood. These receptor sequences come from a woman aged 70-85 years with acute or convalescent COVID-19.

The chain joins TRBV4-3 to TRBJ2-2; D remains ambiguous. Trimming pared 0 bases from V and 0 bases from J, leaving 5 bases between. The CDR3 runs 15 residues. Germline V gene lookup returns CDR1 LGHNA and CDR2 YSLEER. CDR3 amino acids: CASSQDSTNTGELFF. CDR3 bases: TGCGCCAGCAGCCAAGACAGTACGAACACCGGGGAGCTGTTTTTT.

The CDR3 region is CASRLGGGEYQPQHF. CDR3 in DNA: TGTGCCAGCAGGCTGGGGGGTGGAGAGTATCAGCCCCAGCATTTT. The J gene is TRBJ1-5, the V gene TRBV28; a weak D match, TRBD1 (5 bases). Deletions cut 6 bases from V and 5 bases from J, with 17 bases between. The CDR3 has 15 residues. Germline lookup yields CDR1 MDHEN and CDR2 SYDVKM.

V usage is TRBV13 and J usage is TRBJ2-3, with D possibly matching TRBD2 (6 bases). This CDR3 comprises 14 residues. Trimming removed 5 bases from V and 5 bases from J, with 14 bases in between. CDR1 PRHDT and CDR2 FYEKMQ come from the germline V gene (reference sequence). CDR3 bases: TGTGCCAGCAGCCCCGGGGGAACGGTAGATACGCAGTATTTT. Amino acids: CASSPGGTVDTQYF.

This chain links TRBV12-3 or TRBV12-4 with TRBJ1-4; D may be TRBD1 (5 bases). The CDR3 runs to 13 residues. Trimming stripped 6 bases from V and 8 bases from J, with 13 bases between. In nucleotides, the CDR3 is TGTGCCAGCAGACAATCAGGGTCCGAAAAACTGTTTTTT. Protein product: CASRQSGSEKLFF.

The chain employs TRBV29-1 and TRBJ1-5; D gene uncertain. V was shortened by 4 bases and J by 0 bases, with 7 bases between the two germline ends. Germline CDR1 and CDR2: SQVTM and ANQGSEA. The CDR3 consists of 13 residues. The CDR3 here is CSVASYSNQPQHF. The CDR3 DNA sequence: TGCAGCGTTGCCTCCTATAGCAATCAGCCCCAGCATTTT.

The V and J genes are TRBV4-1 and TRBJ1-3; D is unresolved. In germline, CDR1 is MGHRA, CDR2 YSYEKL. Deletions cut 4 bases from V and 3 bases from J, with 7 bases between. This CDR3 spans 13 amino acids. The CDR3 region is CASSLSVGNTIYF. In DNA, the CDR3 is TGCGCCAGCAGCCTTTCGGTTGGAAACACCATATATTTT.

This chain links TRBV5-1 with TRBJ1-5, with unresolved D. Trimming removed 4 bases at V and 0 bases at J, with 11 bases between. Germline lookup yields CDR1 SGHRS and CDR2 YFSETQ. The CDR3 length is 15 residues. Written as DNA, the CDR3 is TGCGCCAGCAGCCCGGACGGGGATAGCAATCAGCCCCAGCATTTT. Residues: CASSPDGDSNQPQHF.

This clone occurred a few times. The sample carries other DNA sequences with the same CDR3. This rearrangement joins TRBV5-1 to TRBJ1-2; D not resolved. The ends were cut back, 2 bases at V and 3 bases at J, with 8 bases in the middle. In germline, CDR1 is SGHRS, CDR2 YFSETQ. The CDR3 contains 13 residues. The CDR3 nucleotides are TGCGCCAGCAGCTTCGACGGAGACTATGGCTACACCTTC. Protein product: CASSFDGDYGYTF.

The chain has TRBV3-1 (or the pseudogene TRBV3-2) and TRBJ1-4, with D perhaps TRBD1 (6 bases). CDR3 length: 14 amino acids. CDR1 and CDR2 from the germline V gene are LGHDT and YNNKEL (reference sequence). V was shortened by 4 bases and J by 5 bases, with 11 bases between the two germline ends. The CDR3 region has the DNA TGTGCCAGCAGCCCAAGGGGGGGAAATGAAAAACTGTTTTTT. This translates into CASSPRGGNEKLFF.

CDR3 loop: CASSLEGHSNTEAFF. The CDR3 DNA reads TGCGCCAGCAGCTTGGAGGGACACTCAAACACTGAAGCTTTCTTT. The chain uses TRBV5-1 and TRBJ1-1; D might be TRBD1 (6 bases). The CDR3 is 15 amino acids. V lost 0 bases to trimming and J lost 2 bases, with 11 bases between them. Germline values: CDR1 SGHRS, CDR2 YFSETQ. Filled out from reference TRBV5-1 and TRBJ1-1, the complete variable domain reads KAGVTQTPRYLIKTRGQQVTLSCSPISGHRSVSWYQQTPGQGLQFLFEYFSETQRNKGNFPGRFSGRQFSNSRSEMNVSTLELGDSALYLCASSLEGHSNTEAFFGQGTRLTVV.

The chain joins TRBV28 to TRBJ1-5, with 8 bases identical to TRBD1. Trimming cost V 6 bases and J 4 bases; bases outside gene matches: 8. The CDR3 has 15 amino acids. Germline V gene sequence: CDR1 MDHEN, CDR2 SYDVKM. This CDR3 reads CASSLTGEGNQPQHF. CDR3 sequence (DNA): TGTGCCAGCAGCCTGACAGGGGAAGGGAATCAGCCCCAGCATTTT. The variable domain in full, completed from reference TRBV28 and TRBJ1-5, reads DVKVTQSSRYLVKRTGEKVFLECVQDMDHENMFWYRQDPGLGLRLIYFSYDVKMKEKGDIPEGYSVSREKKERFSLILESASTNQTSMYLCASSLTGEGNQPQHFGDGTRLSIL.

This sequence joins TRBV7-2 and TRBJ1-2; D may be TRBD1 (5 bases). The CDR3 runs 16 residues. CDR1 is SGHTA, CDR2 FQGNSA, per germline. Trimming pared 1 base from V and 4 bases from J, leaving 16 bases between. The CDR3 loop is CASSLVAGAKSYGYTF. CDR3 DNA sequence: TGTGCCAGCAGCTTAGTGGCTGGGGCCAAGAGCTATGGCTACACCTTC.